This TCR beta chain was identified during a study of blood T cell repertoires in COVID-19. Across the study: Acute and convalescent COVID-19 specimens originated in the United States, Italy and Spain.

Between the trimmed V and J ends, which lost 4 bases and 2 bases, there was a span of 11 bases. Germline lookup yields CDR1 KGHSH and CDR2 LQKENI. The CDR3 runs to 14 residues. Per the study methods: Quantification of nucleated cells was approximated via reference gene primer amplification. This table comes from immunoSEQ multiplex PCR, and its TCRdb copy is limited to in-frame clones, with some not included. That table is the source of V, J and clone size, and D and trimming were worked out from the DNA. This table holds around 43,000 clones, 70% to 90% found once. The TCR sequence derives from a woman of 80 years or more with acute or convalescent COVID-19. This chain connects TRBV18 to TRBJ2-5; D possibly corresponds to TRBD2 (6 bases). Sequencing was done on a sample of peripheral blood. The CDR3 DNA is TGTGCCAGCTCACTCCGGGACTCACAAGAGACCCAGTACTTC. Protein product: CASSLRDSQETQYF.